The 32 T cell receptor beta chains below come from one sample, sequenced in a study of CD8 T cells in Susac syndrome (dated by TCRdb to the late 2010s). The library was produced with the immunoSEQ multiplex PCR assay. RNA was extracted using the RNeasy kit, and about 0.5 to 1 microgram was reverse transcribed with random hexamers. The raw public data were reprocessed by TCRdb itself: fastp quality trimming at Q25, MiXCR clonotype calling, in-frame beta chains only. Merged by CDR3 protein, the rows form single entries marked with the most common genes and DNA. The sample has more than 150,000 distinct CDR3 sequences on record, about 93% of them singletons. 0.13% to 0.15% of the sample goes to the ten largest clones. Material: CD4+ T cells from PBMCs. These receptors were collected from a human donor in good health.

The rearrangement joins TRBV15 to TRBJ2-3; D uncertain. This CDR3 is built from 15 residues. V was pared by 0 bases and J by 5 bases, with 12 bases between. Germline CDR1 and CDR2: LNHNV and YYDKDF (reference sequence). CDR3 coding DNA: TGTGCCACCAGCAGAGAGTTTGAGGTTGGAGATACGCAGTATTTT. Translated, it gives CATSREFEVGDTQYF.

The sample holds one count of this clonotype. The rearrangement uses TRBV2 and TRBJ2-7; D might be TRBD1 (5 bases). The V end lost 10 bases, the J end lost 2 bases, and 12 bases lay between the germline ends. The CDR3 totals 12 residues. Germline assignment: CDR1 SNHLY and CDR2 FYNNEI. The CDR3 sequence is CATSQGTYEQYF. The CDR3 DNA reads TGTGCCACAAGCCAGGGAACCTACGAGCAGTACTTC. The whole variable domain, remainder taken from reference TRBV2 and TRBJ2-7, is EPEVTQTPSHQVTQMGQEVILRCVPISNHLYFYWYRQILGQKVEFLVSFYNNEISEKSEIFDDQFSVERPDGSNFTLKIRSTKLEDSAMYFCATSQGTYEQYFGPGTRLTVT.

V and J are TRBV7-2 and TRBJ2-2; D remains unclear. Deletions cut 5 bases from V and 5 bases from J, with 18 bases between. The CDR3 contains 16 residues. Germline CDR1 and CDR2: SGHTA and FQGNSA. The CDR3 nucleotides read TGTGCCAGCAGCCCCAACGGCGGTTCGATTACCGGGGAGCTGTTTTTT. This translates into CASSPNGGSITGELFF.

This rearrangement joins TRBV5-1 to TRBJ1-1; D remains ambiguous. CDR1 and CDR2 from the germline V gene are SGHRS and YFSETQ. Trimming removed 3 bases from V and 7 bases from J, with 16 bases in between. The CDR3 is 14 residues long. CDR3: CASSSHPETGEAFF. CDR3 DNA sequence: TGCGCCAGCAGCTCACACCCGGAGACGGGTGAAGCTTTCTTT.

This chain connects TRBV7-3 to TRBJ1-1; D is unresolved. Germline V CDR1 and CDR2: SGHTA, FQGTGA. The CDR3 spans 13 residues. V was pared by 2 bases and J by 4 bases, with 8 bases between. The chain's CDR3 is CASSLSSVTEAFF. DNA for the CDR3: TGTGCCAGCAGCTTATCAAGCGTCACTGAAGCTTTCTTT.

This chain joins TRBV29-1 and TRBJ1-2; D unclear. The CDR3 totals 12 residues. Germline V CDR1 and CDR2: SQVTM, ANQGSEA. V was pared by 4 bases and J by 4 bases, with 10 bases between. The CDR3 loop is CSVVGGRYGYTF. CDR3 coding DNA: TGCAGCGTTGTAGGAGGGCGCTATGGCTACACCTTC.

This chain joins TRBV5-1 and TRBJ1-1; 7 positions agree with TRBD1. J lost 5 bases, V lost 5 bases, and 12 bases had no gene match. In germline, CDR1 is SGHRS, CDR2 YFSETQ. This CDR3 region has 15 residues. The DNA for the CDR3 is TGCGCCAGCAGTTACCAGACAGGGCCGGGTACTGAAGCTTTCTTT. Protein sequence: CASSYQTGPGTEAFF.

The chain couples TRBV7-6 to TRBJ1-5, with a weak D call TRBD1 (6 bases). There are 15 residues in the CDR3. Germline V gives CDR1 SGHVS, CDR2 FNYEAQ. V was shortened by 2 bases and J by 2 bases, with 10 bases between the two germline ends. CDR3 nucleotide sequence: TGTGCCAGCAGCTTAAGCAGGGGCCGCAATCAGCCCCAGCATTTT. Translation gives CASSLSRGRNQPQHF.

The rearrangement uses TRBV9 and TRBJ2-5, with 9 positions matching TRBD2. The CDR3 loop spans 16 amino acids. Germline values: CDR1 SGDLS, CDR2 YYNGEE. The junction had 6 bases not matched to a gene; V was cut back by 0 bases and J by 3 bases. CDR3 DNA sequence: TGTGCCAGCAGCGTAGCAGGCGGGGGGGCGGAAGAGACCCAGTACTTC. It yields the protein CASSVAGGGAEETQYF.

The gene calls are TRBV12-3 or TRBV12-4 and TRBJ2-5; TRBD1 matches at 10 bases. V shed 4 bases and J 5 bases; nucleotides not matched to a gene: 7. This CDR3 region has 15 residues. DNA for the CDR3: TGTGCCAGCAGTTACCGGGACAGGGGAAGTGAGACCCAGTACTTC. It is translated as CASSYRDRGSETQYF.

J is TRBJ2-7 and V is TRBV15; 7 nucleotides line up with TRBD1. The CDR3 totals 13 residues. After removal of 4 bases from V and 3 bases from J, the junction contained 3 bases not matched to a gene. Germline values: CDR1 LNHNV, CDR2 YYDKDF (reference sequence). CDR3 region: CATSMRQGYEQYF. The CDR3 DNA follows: TGTGCCACCAGCATGCGACAGGGCTACGAGCAGTACTTC.

The V gene is TRBV6-2 or TRBV6-3, the J gene TRBJ1-5; no definite D call. V was cut by 2 bases and J by 4 bases, with 6 bases left in between. The germline CDR1 and CDR2 sequences are MNHEY and SVGEGT. The CDR3 is 13 amino acids. This chain's CDR3 is CASSYRGNQPQHF. CDR3 nucleotides: TGTGCCAGCAGTTACCGGGGAAATCAGCCCCAGCATTTT.

The chain is built from TRBV20-1 and TRBJ2-2; D is undetermined. V was trimmed by 1 base and J by 3 bases, leaving 6 bases between them. The CDR3 runs to 13 residues. Germline CDR1 reads DFQATT; CDR2 reads SNEGSKA (reference sequence). The CDR3, as DNA: TGCAGTGCTAGAGCACAGTACACCGGGGAGCTGTTTTTT. Its translation: CSARAQYTGELFF.

CDR3 loop: CATSRGDRGRSPLHF. The CDR3 coding sequence is TGTGCCACCAGCAGAGGGGACAGGGGGCGTTCACCCCTCCACTTT. The chain links TRBV15 to TRBJ1-6, with TRBD1 identical over 12 bases. Germline trimming cut 1 base from V and 9 bases from J; bases unmatched to any gene: 1. This CDR3 spans 15 amino acids. Germline CDR1 LNHNV, CDR2 YYDKDF (reference sequence).

The rearrangement joins TRBV5-4 to TRBJ2-7; 8 bases map to TRBD1. CDR1 and CDR2 from the germline V gene are SGHNT and YYREEE (reference sequence). The trim removed 5 bases at V and 2 bases at J, leaving 6 bases unmatched. This CDR3 is built from 14 residues. The CDR3 DNA reads as TGTGCCAGCAGGGACGGGGACAGGACCTACGAGCAGTACTTC. Translation gives CASRDGDRTYEQYF.

This sequence joins TRBV3-1 and TRBJ1-5, with no clear D. Germline V lookup: CDR1 LGHDT, CDR2 YNNKEL (reference sequence). Trimming shortened V by 0 bases and J by 7 bases, and 7 bases separated the two germline ends. This CDR3 comprises 13 residues. DNA for the CDR3: TGTGCCAGCAGCCAAGATCGCCTCCAGCCCCAGCATTTT. Protein: CASSQDRLQPQHF.

The chain carries TRBV9 and TRBJ1-1; TRBD1 matches at 7 bases. Germline lookup yields CDR1 SGDLS and CDR2 YYNGEE. The length of the CDR3 is 16 residues. V gave up 4 bases and J gave up 0 bases; unmatched junction bases: 9. The CDR3 is CASSPPTGTVNTEAFF. In nucleotides, the CDR3 is TGTGCCAGCAGCCCTCCAACCGGGACAGTGAACACTGAAGCTTTCTTT.

This clonotype is a singleton in its sample. The chain combines TRBV5-4 with TRBJ2-1; TRBD1 matches 10 bases. Trimming took 3 bases from V and 4 from J; bases not matched to a gene: 4. The CDR3 contains 15 residues. The germline V gene encodes CDR1 SGHNT and CDR2 YYREEE (reference sequence). CDR3 in amino acids: CASSSPGQGYNEQFF. The CDR3 DNA reads TGTGCCAGCAGCTCCCCGGGACAGGGGTACAATGAGCAGTTCTTC.

The CDR3: CASSRGQNYGYTF. In nucleotides, the CDR3 is TGTGCCAGCAGCCGTGGACAGAACTATGGCTACACCTTC. J is TRBJ1-2 and V is TRBV14, with a possible D match to TRBD1 (6 bases). The germline V and J ends were trimmed by 4 bases and 2 bases, with 8 bases remaining between them. Germline V gene lookup returns CDR1 SGHDN and CDR2 FVKESK. This CDR3 comprises 13 residues.

The V call is TRBV2, the J call TRBJ2-2; D unresolved. The CDR3 covers 11 residues. CDR1 and CDR2 from the germline V gene are SNHLY and FYNNEI. Trimming took off 4 bases at V and 7 bases at J, with 4 bases between the two ends. CDR3 DNA: TGTGCCAGCAGTGTGGACGGGGAGCTGTTTTTT. It is translated as CASSVDGELFF.

The V gene is TRBV29-1, the J gene TRBJ1-1, with 7 bases lining up with TRBD1. There are 15 residues in the CDR3. CDR1 is SQVTM, CDR2 ANQGSEA, per germline. The trim removed 4 bases at V and 2 bases at J, leaving 10 bases unmatched. The DNA of the CDR3 is TGCAGCGTTGGACCCTTGGGACAGAGAAACACTGAAGCTTTCTTT. Translated, it gives CSVGPLGQRNTEAFF.

The J gene is TRBJ1-5, the V gene TRBV6-1, with 10 bases that match TRBD1. Trimming cost V 0 bases and J 2 bases; bases outside gene matches: 4. CDR1 and CDR2 from the germline V gene are MNHNS and SASEGT. The CDR3 consists of 17 residues. The CDR3 spells CASSEARGTGGNQPQHF. The DNA for the CDR3 is TGTGCCAGCAGTGAAGCCAGAGGGACAGGGGGCAATCAGCCCCAGCATTTT.

This chain uses TRBV20-1 with TRBJ1-2; unclear D gene. Trimming stripped 0 bases from V and 8 bases from J, with 16 bases between. This CDR3 region has 14 residues. CDR1 is DFQATT, CDR2 SNEGSKA, per germline (reference sequence). CDR3 sequence (DNA): TGCAGTGCTAGAGATTGGGTAGACGGCAGCGGCTACACCTTC. It codes for CSARDWVDGSGYTF.

This clonotype was seen once. V and J are TRBV2 and TRBJ2-5, with 8 bases identical to TRBD2. With V trimmed by 4 bases and J by 5 bases, 6 bases remained unmatched. This CDR3 region has 14 residues. CDR1 and CDR2 from the germline V gene are SNHLY and FYNNEI. CDR3 amino acids: CASSVAGGLETQYF. CDR3 nucleotide sequence: TGTGCCAGCAGTGTTGCGGGGGGCCTTGAGACCCAGTACTTC.

The rearrangement links TRBV5-4 to TRBJ2-3; possible D gene TRBD2, 6 bases. Trimming pared 3 bases from V and 3 bases from J, leaving 17 bases between. CDR3 length: 16 residues. From germline, CDR1 is SGHNT and CDR2 YYREEE (reference sequence). The CDR3 region is CASSSGVLVSTDTQYF. The CDR3 region has the DNA TGTGCCAGCAGCTCGGGGGTTCTGGTCTCGACAGATACGCAGTATTTT.

J is TRBJ2-1 and V is TRBV20-1, with a weak D call TRBD2 (6 bases). The CDR3 has 12 amino acids. Trimming took off 3 bases at V and 8 bases at J, with 11 bases between the two ends. Germline V lookup: CDR1 DFQATT, CDR2 SNEGSKA (reference sequence). The CDR3 sequence is CSASGRRDEQFF. The CDR3 DNA follows: TGCAGTGCTAGCGGAAGGAGGGATGAGCAGTTCTTC.

This clonotype was found a few times. The CDR3 DNA reads as TGTGCCAGCACCCCCCCGGGGGCGAACACTGAAGCTTTCTTT. Translation gives CASTPPGANTEAFF. The chain combines TRBV6-1 with TRBJ1-1; perhaps TRBD1 as D (6 bases). V lost 7 bases to trimming and J lost 1 base, with 13 bases between them. The length of the CDR3 is 14 residues. Germline lookup yields CDR1 MNHNS and CDR2 SASEGT.

This clonotype was recorded once. The rearrangement joins TRBV4-3 to TRBJ1-2; a possible D gene is TRBD1 (5 bases). The V end lost 0 bases, the J end lost 8 bases, and 19 bases lay between the germline ends. This CDR3 is 16 amino acids long. The germline CDR1 and CDR2 sequences are LGHNA and YSLEER. The CDR3 DNA is TGCGCCAGCAGCCAAGACCCGACAACCCGCGCAGGGGGCTACACCTTC. Its protein product is CASSQDPTTRAGGYTF.

The chain is built from TRBV4-3 and TRBJ2-3; 12 bases map to TRBD2. V was clipped by 0 bases and J by 7 bases; unmatched bases: 5. This CDR3 has 16 residues. Germline lookup yields CDR1 LGHNA and CDR2 YSLEER. As DNA, the CDR3 is TGCGCCAGCAGCCAAGACGGACTAGCGGGGATGAATACGCAGTATTTT. Encoded protein: CASSQDGLAGMNTQYF.

The chain is built from TRBV18 and TRBJ2-3, with 7 bases fitting TRBD2. The V and J ends lost 10 bases and 3 bases, in that order; junction bases with no gene match: 4. The CDR3 runs 12 residues. Germline values: CDR1 KGHSH, CDR2 LQKENI. Here the CDR3 DNA reads TGTGCCACCGCAGCGGGGACAGATACGCAGTATTTT. This translates into CATAAGTDTQYF.

The J gene is TRBJ2-7, the V gene TRBV18; D is undetermined. Germline CDR1 and CDR2: KGHSH and LQKENI. V was pared by 4 bases and J by 5 bases, with 12 bases between. The CDR3 consists of 13 residues. CDR3 in DNA: TGTGCCAGCTCACGGCAATTCGTCCACGAGCAGTACTTC. Translated: CASSRQFVHEQYF.

The V call is TRBV29-1, the J call TRBJ2-1; D is unresolved. V was shortened by 4 bases and J by 0 bases, with 7 bases between the two germline ends. The CDR3 is 13 amino acids. Germline values: CDR1 SQVTM, CDR2 ANQGSEA. The CDR3: CSVGLDSYNEQFF. The CDR3, as DNA: TGCAGCGTTGGCCTAGACTCCTACAATGAGCAGTTCTTC.